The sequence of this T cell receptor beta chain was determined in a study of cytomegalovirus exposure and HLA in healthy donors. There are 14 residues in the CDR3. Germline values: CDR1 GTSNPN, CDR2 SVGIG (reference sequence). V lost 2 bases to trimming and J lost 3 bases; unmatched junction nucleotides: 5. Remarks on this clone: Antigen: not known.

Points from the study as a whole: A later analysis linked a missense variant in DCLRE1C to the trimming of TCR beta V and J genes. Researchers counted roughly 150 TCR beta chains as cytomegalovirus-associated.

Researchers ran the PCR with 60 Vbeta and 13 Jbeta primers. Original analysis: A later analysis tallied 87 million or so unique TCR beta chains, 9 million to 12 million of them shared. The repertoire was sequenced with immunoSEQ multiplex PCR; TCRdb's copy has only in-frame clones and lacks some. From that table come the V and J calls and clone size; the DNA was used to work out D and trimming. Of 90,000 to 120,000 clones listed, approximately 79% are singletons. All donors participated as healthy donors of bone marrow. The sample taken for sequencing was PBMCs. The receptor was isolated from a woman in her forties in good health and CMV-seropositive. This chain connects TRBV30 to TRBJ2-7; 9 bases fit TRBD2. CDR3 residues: CAWSRAGGHYEQYF. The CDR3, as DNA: TGTGCCTGGAGTAGGGCGGGGGGGCACTACGAGCAGTACTTC.